This entry describes one TCR beta chain. The data were taken from a study of blood T cell repertoires in COVID-19. Study-level information: There were acute and convalescent COVID-19 samples, and they came from the United States, Italy and Spain.

Generated by immunoSEQ multiplex PCR, the TCRdb table keeps only in-frame clones and is missing some. This table has 100,000 to 150,000 clones, roughly 85% appearing once. The germline V and J ends were trimmed by 6 bases and 6 bases, with 15 bases remaining between them. CDR3 size: 14 residues. Germline V gives CDR1 KGHSH, CDR2 LQKENI. The chain uses TRBV18 and TRBJ1-5; a possible D gene is TRBD1 (5 bases). The sequenced material came from peripheral blood. The clonotype was recovered from a man older than 75 with active or convalescent COVID-19. The CDR3 coding sequence is TGTGCCAGCTCCCCAGGGTTGGCGGGTCAGCCCCAGCATTTT. This encodes CASSPGLAGQPQHF.